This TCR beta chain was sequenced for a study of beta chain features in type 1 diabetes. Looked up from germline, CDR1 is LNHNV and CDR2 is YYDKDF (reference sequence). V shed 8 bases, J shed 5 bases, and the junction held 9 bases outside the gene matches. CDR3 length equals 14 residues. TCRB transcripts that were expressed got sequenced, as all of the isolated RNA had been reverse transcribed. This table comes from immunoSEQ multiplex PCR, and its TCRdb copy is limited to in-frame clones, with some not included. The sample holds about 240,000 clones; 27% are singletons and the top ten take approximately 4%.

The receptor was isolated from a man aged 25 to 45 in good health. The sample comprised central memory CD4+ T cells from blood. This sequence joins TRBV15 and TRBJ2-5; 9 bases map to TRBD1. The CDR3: CATRGGQGLETQYF. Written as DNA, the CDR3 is TGTGCCACCCGAGGGGGACAGGGTTTGGAGACCCAGTACTTC. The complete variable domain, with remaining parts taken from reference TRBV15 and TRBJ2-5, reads DAMVIQNPRYQVTQFGKPVTLSCSQTLNHNVMYWYQQKSSQAPKLLFHYYDKDFNNEADTPDNFQSRRPNTSFCFLDIRSPGLGDTAMYLCATRGGQGLETQYFGPGTRLLVL.